This T cell receptor beta chain was sequenced in a study of blood T cell repertoires in COVID-19. V dropped 7 bases and J dropped 3 bases, with 16 bases sitting between them. This CDR3 contains 15 residues. Germline CDR1 LNHDA, CDR2 SQIVND (reference sequence). Repertoires were generated with immunoSEQ multiplex PCR, while TCRdb's copy carries only in-frame clones and drops some. In the table there are 44,000 or so clones, roughly 69% of which are singletons. This receptor was identified in an elderly man with acute or convalescent COVID-19. Sequenced sample: peripheral blood. The chain recombines TRBV19 with TRBJ1-5, with a possible D match to TRBD1 (6 bases). The CDR3 sequence is CASTNTGTYNQPQHF. DNA for the CDR3: TGTGCCAGTACTAATACCGGGACATACAATCAGCCCCAGCATTTT.